This T cell receptor (beta chain) was captured in a study of blood T cell repertoires in COVID-19. Study-wide background: Sites across the United States, Italy and Spain contributed samples from acute and convalescent COVID-19.

Per the authors' pipeline: The authors estimated nucleated cell counts from reference gene primer amplification. The data were produced by immunoSEQ multiplex PCR, yet TCRdb's version contains in-frame clones alone and is incomplete. D and trimming were read from the DNA, whereas the V and J calls and clone size are those reported in that table. This table holds 55,000 to 85,000 clones, approximately 84% found once. CDR1 and CDR2 (germline): MDHEN, SYDVKM. J gave up 3 bases and V 6 bases, and 2 bases lay outside the gene matches. There are 15 residues in the CDR3. This chain connects TRBV28 to TRBJ2-5; 15 positions match TRBD2. Input material: peripheral blood. The sequence was collected from a human donor in a cohort sampled during active COVID-19. The CDR3 DNA reads as TGTGCCAGCAGAGGACTAGCGGGGGGGAAAGAGACCCAGTACTTC. Translating gives CASRGLAGGKETQYF. Full variable domain (rest looked up from reference TRBV28 and TRBJ2-5): DVKVTQSSRYLVKRTGEKVFLECVQDMDHENMFWYRQDPGLGLRLIYFSYDVKMKEKGDIPEGYSVSREKKERFSLILESASTNQTSMYLCASRGLAGGKETQYFGPGTRLLVL.